This passage covers 10 T cell receptor beta chains from one sample sequenced in a study of T cell changes during pregnancy in multiple sclerosis. This table comes from immunoSEQ multiplex PCR, and its TCRdb copy is limited to in-frame clones, with some not included. The data contain more than 70,000 clones, around 92% of them seen just once; the ten biggest clones take up roughly 1.7%. This material consisted of peripheral blood, taken after pregnancy. Receptors originate from a female donor in good health, enrolled as a control in a pregnancy study.

The genes are TRBV6-4 and TRBJ2-1, with TRBD1 identical over 7 bases. The CDR3 spans 14 residues. J lost 5 bases, V lost 8 bases, and 9 bases had no gene match. Germline CDR1 MRHNA, CDR2 SNTAGT. For the CDR3, the DNA is TGTGCCAGCTCCAAAGGGGGCTCTAACAATGAGCAGTTCTTC. It translates to CASSKGGSNNEQFF.

The V gene is TRBV5-5, the J gene TRBJ2-1; 8 bases are a match to TRBD2. Germline V gene data show CDR1 as SGHKS and CDR2 as YYEKEE (reference sequence). J lost 3 bases, V lost 0 bases, and 2 bases had no gene match. The CDR3 runs to 15 residues. The CDR3 DNA is TGTGCCAGCAGCTTGGTGGCGGGGGGCTACAATGAGCAGTTCTTC. Translated: CASSLVAGGYNEQFF.

The count of this clone is one. V is TRBV7-3 and J is TRBJ1-1; 7 positions match TRBD1. This CDR3 spans 14 amino acids. Germline V gene data show CDR1 as SGHTA and CDR2 as FQGTGA. Losses at the gene ends were 5 bases for V and 2 bases for J; bases not matched to a gene: 5. CDR3 amino acids: CASSPGTVNTEAFF. The CDR3 DNA follows: TGTGCCAGCAGCCCCGGGACAGTCAACACTGAAGCTTTCTTT.

This sequence joins TRBV5-1 and TRBJ1-6; TRBD1 agrees at 8 bases. The germline gives CDR1 SGHRS, CDR2 YFSETQ. The CDR3 is made up of 14 amino acids. The trim removed 6 bases at V and 7 bases at J, leaving 6 bases unmatched. The CDR3 bases are TGCGCCAGCAAAAAGACAGGGGAGAATTCACCCCTCCACTTT. Amino acid sequence: CASKKTGENSPLHF.

V and J are TRBV7-2 and TRBJ1-5; D is possibly TRBD1 (5 bases). The CDR3 consists of 14 residues. Germline V gives CDR1 SGHTA, CDR2 FQGNSA. Trimming took 1 base from V and 5 from J, leaving 9 bases between them. Here the CDR3 DNA reads TGTGCCAGCAGCTTAGTGTTCAGGGATCAGCCCCAGCATTTT. This gives the protein CASSLVFRDQPQHF.

The chain links TRBV18 to TRBJ1-5; TRBD1 agrees at 8 bases. The length of the CDR3 is 15 residues. CDR1 is KGHSH, CDR2 LQKENI, per germline. V was pared by 3 bases and J by 6 bases, with 7 bases of the junction left unmatched. The CDR3 DNA follows: TGTGCCAGCTCACCTGTGGCAGGGGGCGGTCAGCCCCAGCATTTT. Protein sequence: CASSPVAGGGQPQHF.

This sequence joins TRBV30 and TRBJ1-5; perhaps TRBD1 as D (5 bases). The CDR3 sequence is 12 residues long. Trimming took off 5 bases at V and 5 bases at J, with 10 bases between the two ends. Germline CDR1 and CDR2: GTSNPN and SVGIG (reference sequence). CDR3 amino acids: CAWGTGDQPQHF. The CDR3 coding sequence is TGTGCCTGGGGCACAGGAGATCAGCCCCAGCATTTT.

The genes are TRBV28 and TRBJ1-1; D might be TRBD1 (5 bases). The germline gives CDR1 MDHEN, CDR2 SYDVKM. The CDR3 spans 13 residues. V lost 11 bases and J 1 base, leaving 14 bases between the germline ends. The CDR3 coding sequence is TGTGCCGCCAGCAGAAGGGGGAACACTGAAGCTTTCTTT. This translates into CAASRRGNTEAFF.

This chain uses TRBV2 with TRBJ1-5; 10 bases map to TRBD1. V lost 0 bases and J lost 7; bases outside the gene matches: 6. The CDR3 is 16 residues long. Germline V gives CDR1 SNHLY, CDR2 FYNNEI. The CDR3 protein is CASSEADRTGGQPQHF. The DNA of the CDR3 is TGTGCCAGCAGTGAAGCAGACCGGACAGGGGGACAGCCCCAGCATTTT.

The chain employs TRBV6-1 and TRBJ1-2, with TRBD1 matching over 7 bases. Germline V gene data show CDR1 as MNHNS and CDR2 as SASEGT. Losses at the gene ends were 4 bases for V and 4 bases for J; bases not matched to a gene: 12. This CDR3 is built from 16 residues. CDR3 DNA sequence: TGTGCCAGCAGTGGTCCGACAGGGCTATCGATCTATGGCTACACCTTC. Translated: CASSGPTGLSIYGYTF.